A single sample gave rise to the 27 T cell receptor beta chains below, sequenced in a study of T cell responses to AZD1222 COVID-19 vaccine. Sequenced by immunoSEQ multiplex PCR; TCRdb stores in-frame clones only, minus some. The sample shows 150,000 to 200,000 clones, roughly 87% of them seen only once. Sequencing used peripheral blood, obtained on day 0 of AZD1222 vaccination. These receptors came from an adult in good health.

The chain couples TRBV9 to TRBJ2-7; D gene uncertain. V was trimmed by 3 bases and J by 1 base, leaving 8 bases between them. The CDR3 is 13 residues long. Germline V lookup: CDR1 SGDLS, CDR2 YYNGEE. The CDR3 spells CASSGHNSYEQYF. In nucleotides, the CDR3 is TGTGCCAGCAGCGGACATAATTCCTACGAGCAGTACTTC.

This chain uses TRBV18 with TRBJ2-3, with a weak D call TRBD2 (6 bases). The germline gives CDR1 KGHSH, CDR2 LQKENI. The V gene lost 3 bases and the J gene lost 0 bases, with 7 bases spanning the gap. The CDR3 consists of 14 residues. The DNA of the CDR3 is TGTGCCAGCTCACCGGGACTTAGCACAGATACGCAGTATTTT. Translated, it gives CASSPGLSTDTQYF. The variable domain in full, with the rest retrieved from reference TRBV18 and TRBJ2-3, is NAGVMQNPRHLVRRRGQEARLRCSPMKGHSHVYWYRQLPEEGLKFMVYLQKENIIDESGMPKERFSAEFPKEGPSILRIQQVVRGDSAAYFCASSPGLSTDTQYFGPGTRLTVL.

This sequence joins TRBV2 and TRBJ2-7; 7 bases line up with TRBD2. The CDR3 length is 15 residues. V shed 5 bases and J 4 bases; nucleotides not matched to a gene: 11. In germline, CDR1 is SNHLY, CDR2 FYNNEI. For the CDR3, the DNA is TGTGCCAGCAGTAAGACTAGCAGCAGAGGATACGAGCAGTACTTC. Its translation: CASSKTSSRGYEQYF. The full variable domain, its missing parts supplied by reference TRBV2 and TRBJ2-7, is EPEVTQTPSHQVTQMGQEVILRCVPISNHLYFYWYRQILGQKVEFLVSFYNNEISEKSEIFDDQFSVERPDGSNFTLKIRSTKLEDSAMYFCASSKTSSRGYEQYFGPGTRLTVT.

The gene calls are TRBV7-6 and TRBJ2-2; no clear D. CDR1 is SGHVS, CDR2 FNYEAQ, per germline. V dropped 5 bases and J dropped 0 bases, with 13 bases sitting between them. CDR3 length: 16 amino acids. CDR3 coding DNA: TGTGCCAGCAGCCCGTCTGGTAACGCGAACACCGGGGAGCTGTTTTTT. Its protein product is CASSPSGNANTGELFF.

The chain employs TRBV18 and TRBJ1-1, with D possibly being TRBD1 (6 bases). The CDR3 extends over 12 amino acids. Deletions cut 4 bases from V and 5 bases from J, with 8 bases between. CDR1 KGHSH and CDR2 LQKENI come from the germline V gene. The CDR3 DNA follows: TGTGCCAGCTCACGCAGGGGAACTGAAGCTTTCTTT. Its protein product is CASSRRGTEAFF.

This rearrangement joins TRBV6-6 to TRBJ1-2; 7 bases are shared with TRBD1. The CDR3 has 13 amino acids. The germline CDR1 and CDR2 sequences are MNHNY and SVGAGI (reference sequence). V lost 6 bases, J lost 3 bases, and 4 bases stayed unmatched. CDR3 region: CASRTGRYYGYTF. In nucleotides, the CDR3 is TGTGCCAGCAGGACAGGGAGGTACTATGGCTACACCTTC.

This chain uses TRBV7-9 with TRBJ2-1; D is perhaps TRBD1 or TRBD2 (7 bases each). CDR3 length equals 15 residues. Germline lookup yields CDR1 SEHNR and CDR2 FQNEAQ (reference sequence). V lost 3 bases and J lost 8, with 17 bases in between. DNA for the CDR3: TGTGCCAGCAGCTTGGGGAGGGGGCCTTACGATGAGCAGTTCTTC. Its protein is CASSLGRGPYDEQFF.

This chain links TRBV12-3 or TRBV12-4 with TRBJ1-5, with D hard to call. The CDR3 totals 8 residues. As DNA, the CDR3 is TGTCTAGCGCAGCCCCAGCATTTT. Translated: CLAQPQHF.

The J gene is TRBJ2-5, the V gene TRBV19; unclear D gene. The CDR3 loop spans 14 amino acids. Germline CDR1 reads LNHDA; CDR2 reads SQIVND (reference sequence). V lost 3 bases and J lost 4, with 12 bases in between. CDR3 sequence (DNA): TGTGCCAGTAGTATTCTTGGAACGCGAGAGACCCAGTACTTC. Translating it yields CASSILGTRETQYF.

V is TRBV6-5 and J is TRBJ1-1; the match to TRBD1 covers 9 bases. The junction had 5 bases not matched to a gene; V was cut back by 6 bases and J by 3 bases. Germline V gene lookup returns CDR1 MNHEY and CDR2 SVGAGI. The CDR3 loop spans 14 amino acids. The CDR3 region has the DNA TGTGCCAGCAGGGGGACAGGGCGATACACTGAAGCTTTCTTT. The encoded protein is CASRGTGRYTEAFF.

The CDR3 sequence: CASSQGRATDTQYF. The CDR3 coding sequence is TGTGCCAGCAGCCAAGGGCGCGCGACAGATACGCAGTATTTT. The chain uses TRBV4-2 and TRBJ2-3; D is unresolved. This CDR3 contains 14 residues. V was shortened by 1 base and J by 3 bases, with 8 bases between the two germline ends. Germline V gene sequence: CDR1 LGHNA, CDR2 YNFKEQ.

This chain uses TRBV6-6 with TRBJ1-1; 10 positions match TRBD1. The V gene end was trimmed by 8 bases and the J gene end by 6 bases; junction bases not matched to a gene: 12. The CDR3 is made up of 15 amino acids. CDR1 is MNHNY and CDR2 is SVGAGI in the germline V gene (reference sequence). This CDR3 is CASRSPRQGAPEAFF. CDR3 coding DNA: TGTGCCAGCCGTAGCCCGAGACAGGGGGCGCCTGAAGCTTTCTTT.

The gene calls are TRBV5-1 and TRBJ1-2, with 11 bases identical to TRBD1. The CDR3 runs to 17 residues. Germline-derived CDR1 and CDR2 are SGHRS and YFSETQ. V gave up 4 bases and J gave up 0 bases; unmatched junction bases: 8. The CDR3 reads CASSPRDRGAPNYGYTF. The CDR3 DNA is TGCGCCAGCAGCCCGCGGGACAGGGGGGCTCCTAACTATGGCTACACCTTC.

This CDR3 reads CASALGLAGYNEQFF. The CDR3 nucleotides read TGTGCCAGCGCCCTCGGACTAGCGGGGTACAATGAGCAGTTCTTC. The chain uses TRBV27 and TRBJ2-1, with 12 bases fitting TRBD2. V shed 8 bases and J 4 bases; nucleotides not matched to a gene: 6. The germline gives CDR1 MNHEY, CDR2 SMNVEV (reference sequence). The CDR3 totals 15 residues.

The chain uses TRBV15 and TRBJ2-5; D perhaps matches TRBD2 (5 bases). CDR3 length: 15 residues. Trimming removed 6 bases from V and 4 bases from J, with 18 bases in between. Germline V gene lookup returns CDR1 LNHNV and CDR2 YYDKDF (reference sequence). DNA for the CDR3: TGTGCCACCAGTTTCCTGCCCCACCGGGGAGAGACCCAGTACTTC. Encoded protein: CATSFLPHRGETQYF.

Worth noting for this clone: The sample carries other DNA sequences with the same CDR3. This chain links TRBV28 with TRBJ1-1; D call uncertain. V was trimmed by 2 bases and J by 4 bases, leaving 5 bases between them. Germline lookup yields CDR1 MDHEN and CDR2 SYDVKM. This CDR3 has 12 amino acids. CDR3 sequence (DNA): TGTGCCAGCAGTTTAAGAGTCACTGAAGCTTTCTTT. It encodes CASSLRVTEAFF. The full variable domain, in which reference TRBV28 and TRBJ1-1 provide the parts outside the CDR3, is DVKVTQSSRYLVKRTGEKVFLECVQDMDHENMFWYRQDPGLGLRLIYFSYDVKMKEKGDIPEGYSVSREKKERFSLILESASTNQTSMYLCASSLRVTEAFFGQGTRLTVV.

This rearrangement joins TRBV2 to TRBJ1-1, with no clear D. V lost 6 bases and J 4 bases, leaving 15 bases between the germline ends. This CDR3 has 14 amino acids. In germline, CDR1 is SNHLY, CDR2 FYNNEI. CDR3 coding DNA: TGTGCCAGCAGGGATGACCCCGGGAGCACTGAAGCTTTCTTT. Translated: CASRDDPGSTEAFF.

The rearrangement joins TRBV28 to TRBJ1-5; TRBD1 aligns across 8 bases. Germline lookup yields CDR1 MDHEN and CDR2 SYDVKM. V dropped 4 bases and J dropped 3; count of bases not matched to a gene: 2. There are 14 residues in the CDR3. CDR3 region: CASSSTGDNQPQHF. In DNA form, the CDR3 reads TGTGCCAGCAGTTCGACAGGGGACAATCAGCCCCAGCATTTT.

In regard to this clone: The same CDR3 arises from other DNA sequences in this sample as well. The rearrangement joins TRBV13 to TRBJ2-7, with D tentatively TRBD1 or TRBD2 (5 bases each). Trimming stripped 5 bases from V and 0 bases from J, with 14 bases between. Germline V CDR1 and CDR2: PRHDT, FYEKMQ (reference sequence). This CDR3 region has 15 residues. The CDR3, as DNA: TGTGCCAGCAGCGCCAGTGGGACCGGCTCCTACGAGCAGTACTTC. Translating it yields CASSASGTGSYEQYF. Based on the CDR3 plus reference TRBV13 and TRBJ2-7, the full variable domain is AAGVIQSPRHLIKEKRETATLKCYPIPRHDTVYWYQQGPGQDPQFLISFYEKMQSDKGSIPDRFSAQQFSDYHSELNMSSLELGDSALYFCASSASGTGSYEQYFGPGTRLTVT.

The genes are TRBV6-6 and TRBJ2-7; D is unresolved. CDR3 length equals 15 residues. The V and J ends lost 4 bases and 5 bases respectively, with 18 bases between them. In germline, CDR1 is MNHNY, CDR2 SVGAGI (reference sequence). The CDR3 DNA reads TGTGCCAGCAGTTCTCCTAACCGCGAGAAGGACGAGCAGTACTTC. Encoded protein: CASSSPNREKDEQYF.

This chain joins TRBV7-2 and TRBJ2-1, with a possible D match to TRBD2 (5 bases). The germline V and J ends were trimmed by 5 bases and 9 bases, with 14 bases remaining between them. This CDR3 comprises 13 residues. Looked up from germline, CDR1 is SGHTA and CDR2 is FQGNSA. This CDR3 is CASSVTREGEQFF. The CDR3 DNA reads TGTGCCAGCAGCGTCACTAGGGAAGGTGAGCAGTTCTTC. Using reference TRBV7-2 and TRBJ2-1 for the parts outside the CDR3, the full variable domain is GAGVSQSPSNKVTEKGKDVELRCDPISGHTALYWYRQSLGQGLEFLIYFQGNSAPDKSGLPSDRFSAERTGGSVSTLTIQRTQQEDSAVYLCASSVTREGEQFFGPGTRLTVL.

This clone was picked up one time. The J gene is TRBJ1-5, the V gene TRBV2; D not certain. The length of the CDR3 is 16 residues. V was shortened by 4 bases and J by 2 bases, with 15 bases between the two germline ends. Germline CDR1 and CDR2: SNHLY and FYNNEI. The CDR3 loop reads CASSGGFLQGNQPQHF. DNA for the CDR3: TGTGCCAGCAGTGGCGGATTCCTTCAGGGCAATCAGCCCCAGCATTTT.

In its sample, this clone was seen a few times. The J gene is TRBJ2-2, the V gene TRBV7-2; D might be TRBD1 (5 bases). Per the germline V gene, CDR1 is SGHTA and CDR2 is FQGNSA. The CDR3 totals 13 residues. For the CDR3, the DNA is TGTGCTATTAGACAGATATCCACCGGGGAGCTGTTTTTT. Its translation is CAIRQISTGELFF. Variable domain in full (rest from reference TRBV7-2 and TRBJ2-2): GAGVSQSPSNKVTEKGKDVELRCDPISGHTALYWYRQSLGQGLEFLIYFQGNSAPDKSGLPSDRFSAERTGGSVSTLTIQRTQQEDSAVYLCAIRQISTGELFFGEGSRLTVL.

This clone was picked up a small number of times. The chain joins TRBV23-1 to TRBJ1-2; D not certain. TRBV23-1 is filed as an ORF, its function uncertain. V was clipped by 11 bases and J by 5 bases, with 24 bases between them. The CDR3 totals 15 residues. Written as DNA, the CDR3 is TGCGCCTCAATTCGGCGTTTCCCTGAGGAGTATGGCTACACCTTC. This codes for CASIRRFPEEYGYTF.

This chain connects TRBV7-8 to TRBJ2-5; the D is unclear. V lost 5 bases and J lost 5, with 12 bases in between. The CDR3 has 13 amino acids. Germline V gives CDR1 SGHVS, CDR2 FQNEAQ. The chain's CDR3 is CASSPAPVETQYF. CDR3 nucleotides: TGTGCCAGCAGCCCAGCCCCCGTCGAGACCCAGTACTTC.

The CDR3 DNA is TGTGCCAGCAGCATGTCCGTGTTAGACGAGCAGTACTTC. Amino acids: CASSMSVLDEQYF. This sequence joins TRBV3-1 (or the pseudogene TRBV3-2) and TRBJ2-7, with no clear D. Germline CDR1 LGHDT, CDR2 YNNKEL (reference sequence). This CDR3 comprises 13 residues. V was trimmed by 5 bases and J by 5 bases, leaving 13 bases between them.

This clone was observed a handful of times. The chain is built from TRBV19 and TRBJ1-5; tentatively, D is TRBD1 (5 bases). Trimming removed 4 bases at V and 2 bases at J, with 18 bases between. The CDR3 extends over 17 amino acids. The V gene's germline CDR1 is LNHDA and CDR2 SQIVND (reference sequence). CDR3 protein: CASSTVPGGGRNQPQHF. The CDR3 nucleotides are TGTGCCAGTAGTACGGTCCCCGGGGGAGGTCGCAATCAGCCCCAGCATTTT.